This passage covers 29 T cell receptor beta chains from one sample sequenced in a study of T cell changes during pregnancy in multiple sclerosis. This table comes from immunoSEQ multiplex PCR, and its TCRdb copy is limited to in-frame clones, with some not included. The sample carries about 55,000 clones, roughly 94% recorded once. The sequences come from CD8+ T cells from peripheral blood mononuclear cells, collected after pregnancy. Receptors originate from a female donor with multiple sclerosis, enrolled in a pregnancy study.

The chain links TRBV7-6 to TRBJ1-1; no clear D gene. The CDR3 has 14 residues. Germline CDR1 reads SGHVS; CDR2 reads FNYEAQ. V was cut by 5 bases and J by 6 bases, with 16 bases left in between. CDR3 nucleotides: TGTGCCAGCAGCCCCGAAAACCGGTCACCTGAAGCTTTCTTT. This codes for CASSPENRSPEAFF.

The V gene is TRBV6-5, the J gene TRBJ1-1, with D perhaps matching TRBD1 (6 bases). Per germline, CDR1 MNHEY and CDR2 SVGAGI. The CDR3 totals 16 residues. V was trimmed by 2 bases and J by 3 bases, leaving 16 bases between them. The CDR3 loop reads CASSYGTAYRDTEAFF. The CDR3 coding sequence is TGTGCCAGCAGTTACGGGACCGCATACAGGGACACTGAAGCTTTCTTT.

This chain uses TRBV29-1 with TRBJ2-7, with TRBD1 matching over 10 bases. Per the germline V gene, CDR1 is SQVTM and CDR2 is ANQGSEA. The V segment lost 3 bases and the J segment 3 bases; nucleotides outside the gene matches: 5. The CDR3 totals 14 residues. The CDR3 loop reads CSVDMGTGVYEQYF. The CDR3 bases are TGCAGCGTTGATATGGGGACAGGGGTCTACGAGCAGTACTTC.

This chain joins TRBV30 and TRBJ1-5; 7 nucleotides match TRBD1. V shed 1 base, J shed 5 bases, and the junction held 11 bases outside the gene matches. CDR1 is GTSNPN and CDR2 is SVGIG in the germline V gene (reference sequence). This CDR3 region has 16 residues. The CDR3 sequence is CAWSDTLGTDDQPQHF. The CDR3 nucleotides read TGTGCCTGGAGTGACACGCTGGGGACAGACGATCAGCCCCAGCATTTT.

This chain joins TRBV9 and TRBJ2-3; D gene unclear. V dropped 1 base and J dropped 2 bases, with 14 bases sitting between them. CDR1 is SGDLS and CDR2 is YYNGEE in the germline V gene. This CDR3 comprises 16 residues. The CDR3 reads CASSVSGARNTDTQYF. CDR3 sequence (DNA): TGTGCCAGCAGCGTATCCGGAGCCCGCAACACAGATACGCAGTATTTT.

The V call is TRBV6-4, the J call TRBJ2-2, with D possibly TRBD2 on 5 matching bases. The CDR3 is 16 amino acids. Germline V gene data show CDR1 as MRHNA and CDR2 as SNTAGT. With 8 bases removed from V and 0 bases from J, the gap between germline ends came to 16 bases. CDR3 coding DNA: TGTGCCAGCGTCGGACTGGAGACGACGAACACCGGGGAGCTGTTTTTT. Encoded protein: CASVGLETTNTGELFF.

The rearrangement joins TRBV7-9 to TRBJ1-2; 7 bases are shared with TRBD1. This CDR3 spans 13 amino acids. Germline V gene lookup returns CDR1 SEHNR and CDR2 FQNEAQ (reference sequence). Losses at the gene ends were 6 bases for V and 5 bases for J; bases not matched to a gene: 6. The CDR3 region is CASRSRGQYGYTF. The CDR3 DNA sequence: TGTGCCAGCAGGTCGAGGGGGCAATATGGCTACACCTTC.

CDR3 region: CASSPSPGQGSTTEAFF. The CDR3 DNA reads TGCGCCAGCAGCCCAAGCCCGGGACAGGGTTCGACCACTGAAGCTTTCTTT. V and J are TRBV5-1 and TRBJ1-1; 9 bases line up with TRBD1. This CDR3 spans 17 amino acids. In germline, CDR1 is SGHRS, CDR2 YFSETQ. The junction had 14 bases not matched to a gene; V was cut back by 4 bases and J by 4 bases.

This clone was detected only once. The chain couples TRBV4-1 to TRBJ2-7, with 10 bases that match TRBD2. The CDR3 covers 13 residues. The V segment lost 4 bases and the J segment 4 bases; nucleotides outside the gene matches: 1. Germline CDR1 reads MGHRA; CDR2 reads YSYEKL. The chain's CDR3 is CASSLTSGYEQYF. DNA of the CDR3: TGCGCCAGCAGCCTGACTAGCGGGTACGAGCAGTACTTC.

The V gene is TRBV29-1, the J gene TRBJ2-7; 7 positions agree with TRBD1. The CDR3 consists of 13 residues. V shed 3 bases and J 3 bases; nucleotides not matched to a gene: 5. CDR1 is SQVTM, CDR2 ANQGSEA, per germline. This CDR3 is CSVDGGQNYEQYF. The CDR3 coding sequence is TGCAGCGTTGATGGGGGACAGAACTACGAGCAGTACTTC.

CDR3 sequence (DNA): TGTGCCAGCAGCTTCGGGGGGGCCGGCAATCAGCCCCAGCATTTT. This encodes CASSFGGAGNQPQHF. The chain joins TRBV5-5 to TRBJ1-5, with D tentatively TRBD1 (6 bases). The CDR3 length is 15 residues. V lost 2 bases and J 2 bases, leaving 11 bases between the germline ends. The germline CDR1 and CDR2 sequences are SGHKS and YYEKEE (reference sequence).

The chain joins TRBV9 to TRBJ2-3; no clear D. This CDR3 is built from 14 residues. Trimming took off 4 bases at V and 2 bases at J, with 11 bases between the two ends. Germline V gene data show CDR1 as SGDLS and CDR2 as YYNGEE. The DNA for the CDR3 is TGTGCCAGCAGCCCGAGTAGATACACAGATACGCAGTATTTT. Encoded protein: CASSPSRYTDTQYF.

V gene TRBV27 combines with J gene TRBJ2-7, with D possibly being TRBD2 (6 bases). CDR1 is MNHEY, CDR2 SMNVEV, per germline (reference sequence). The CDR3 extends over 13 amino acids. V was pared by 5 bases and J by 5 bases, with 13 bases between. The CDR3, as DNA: TGTGCCAGCAGTCGGTCGGGAGTGGACGAGCAGTACTTC. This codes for CASSRSGVDEQYF.

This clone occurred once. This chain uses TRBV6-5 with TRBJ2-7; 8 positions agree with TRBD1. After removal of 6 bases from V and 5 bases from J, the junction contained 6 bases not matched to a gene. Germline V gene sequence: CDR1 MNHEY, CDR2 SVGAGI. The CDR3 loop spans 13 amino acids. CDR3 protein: CASSSLQGDEQYF. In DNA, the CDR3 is TGTGCCAGCAGCTCTTTACAGGGGGACGAGCAGTACTTC.

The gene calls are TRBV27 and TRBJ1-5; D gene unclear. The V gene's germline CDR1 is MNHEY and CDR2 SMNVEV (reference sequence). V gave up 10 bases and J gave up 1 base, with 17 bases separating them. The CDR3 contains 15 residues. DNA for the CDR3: TGTGCCACTTCCCCCCGGCTCAGGAGCAATCAGCCCCAGCATTTT. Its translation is CATSPRLRSNQPQHF.

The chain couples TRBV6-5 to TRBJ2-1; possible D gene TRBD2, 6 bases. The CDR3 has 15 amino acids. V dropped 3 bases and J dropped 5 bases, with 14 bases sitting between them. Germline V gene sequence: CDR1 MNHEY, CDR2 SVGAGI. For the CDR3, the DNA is TGTGCCAGCAGTTATGACTGGACTACAAACAATGAGCAGTTCTTC. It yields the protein CASSYDWTTNNEQFF.

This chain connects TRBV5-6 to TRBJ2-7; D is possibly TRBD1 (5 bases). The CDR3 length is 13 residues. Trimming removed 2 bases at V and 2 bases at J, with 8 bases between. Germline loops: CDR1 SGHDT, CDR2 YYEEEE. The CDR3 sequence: CASSFQGTYEQYF. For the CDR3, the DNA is TGTGCCAGCAGCTTCCAGGGCACCTACGAGCAGTACTTC.

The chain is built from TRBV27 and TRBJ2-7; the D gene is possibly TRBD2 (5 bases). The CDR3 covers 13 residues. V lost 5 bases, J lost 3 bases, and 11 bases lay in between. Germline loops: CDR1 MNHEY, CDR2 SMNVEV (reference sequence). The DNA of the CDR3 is TGTGCCAGCAGTGCCTCCGGGGACTACGAGCAGTACTTC. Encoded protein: CASSASGDYEQYF.

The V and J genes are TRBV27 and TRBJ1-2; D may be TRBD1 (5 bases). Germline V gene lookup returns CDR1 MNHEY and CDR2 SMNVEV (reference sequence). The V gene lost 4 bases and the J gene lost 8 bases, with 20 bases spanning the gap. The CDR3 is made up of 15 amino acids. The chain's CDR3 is CASSSPSPGGGGYTF. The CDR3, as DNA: TGTGCCAGCAGTTCCCCCTCTCCGGGGGGGGGAGGCTACACCTTC.

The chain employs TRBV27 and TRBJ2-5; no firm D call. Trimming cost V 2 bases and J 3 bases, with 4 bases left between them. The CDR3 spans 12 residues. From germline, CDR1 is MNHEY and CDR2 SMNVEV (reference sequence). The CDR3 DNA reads TGTGCCAGCAGTTTAAATAAAGAGACCCAGTACTTC. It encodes CASSLNKETQYF.

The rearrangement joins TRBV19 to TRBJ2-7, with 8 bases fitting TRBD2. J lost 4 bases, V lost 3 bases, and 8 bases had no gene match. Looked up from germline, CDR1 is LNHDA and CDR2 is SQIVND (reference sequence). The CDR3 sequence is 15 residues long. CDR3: CASSIGSGSTYEQYF. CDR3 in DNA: TGTGCCAGTAGTATTGGGAGCGGGAGTACTTACGAGCAGTACTTC.

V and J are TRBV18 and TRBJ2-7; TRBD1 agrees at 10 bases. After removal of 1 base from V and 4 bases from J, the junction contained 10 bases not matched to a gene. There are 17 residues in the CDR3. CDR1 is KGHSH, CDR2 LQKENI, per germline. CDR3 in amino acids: CASSPRTGTGVDYEQYF. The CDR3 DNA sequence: TGTGCCAGCTCACCACGAACCGGGACAGGGGTGGATTACGAGCAGTACTTC.

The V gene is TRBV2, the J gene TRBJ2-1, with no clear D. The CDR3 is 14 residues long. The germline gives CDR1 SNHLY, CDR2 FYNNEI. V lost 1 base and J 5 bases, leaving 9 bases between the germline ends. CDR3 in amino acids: CASSEGYRNNEQFF. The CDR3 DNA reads TGTGCCAGCAGTGAAGGTTATAGAAACAATGAGCAGTTCTTC.

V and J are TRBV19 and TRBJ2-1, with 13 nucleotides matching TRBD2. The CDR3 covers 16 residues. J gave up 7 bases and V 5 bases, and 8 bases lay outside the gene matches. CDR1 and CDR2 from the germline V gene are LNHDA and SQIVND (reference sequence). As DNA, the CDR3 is TGTGCCAGTAGTGACCCCAGGACTAGCGGGAGTAATGAGCAGTTCTTC. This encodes CASSDPRTSGSNEQFF.

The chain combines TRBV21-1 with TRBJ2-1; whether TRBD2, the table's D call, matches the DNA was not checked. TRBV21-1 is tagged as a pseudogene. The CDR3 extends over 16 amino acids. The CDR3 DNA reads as TGTGCCAGCAGCAGAAGACTAGCGGGAGTGTACAATGAGCAGTTCTTC. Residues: CASSRRLAGVYNEQFF.

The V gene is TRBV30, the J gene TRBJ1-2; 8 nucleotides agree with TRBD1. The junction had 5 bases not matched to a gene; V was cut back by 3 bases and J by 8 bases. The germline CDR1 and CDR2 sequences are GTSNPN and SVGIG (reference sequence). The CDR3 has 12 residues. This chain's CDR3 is CAWRTGEGGYTF. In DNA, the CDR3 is TGTGCCTGGAGGACAGGGGAGGGAGGCTACACCTTC.

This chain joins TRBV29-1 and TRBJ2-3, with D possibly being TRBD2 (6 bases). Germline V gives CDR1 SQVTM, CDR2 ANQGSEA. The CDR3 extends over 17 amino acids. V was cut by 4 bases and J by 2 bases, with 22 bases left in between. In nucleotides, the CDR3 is TGCAGCGTTGCATTACTAGCAGGATGGGCTGTCACAGATACGCAGTATTTT. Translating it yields CSVALLAGWAVTDTQYF.

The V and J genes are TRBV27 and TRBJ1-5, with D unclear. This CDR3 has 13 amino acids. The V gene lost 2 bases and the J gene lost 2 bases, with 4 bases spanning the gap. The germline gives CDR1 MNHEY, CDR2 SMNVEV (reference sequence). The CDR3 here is CASSLQGNQPQHF. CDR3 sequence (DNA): TGTGCCAGCAGTTTACAGGGCAATCAGCCCCAGCATTTT.

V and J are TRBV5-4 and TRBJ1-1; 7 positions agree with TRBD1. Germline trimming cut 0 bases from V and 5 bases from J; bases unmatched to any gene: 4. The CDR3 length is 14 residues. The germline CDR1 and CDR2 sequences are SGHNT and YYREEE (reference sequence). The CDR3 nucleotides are TGTGCCAGCAGCTTGGGAGGGGGCACAACTGAAGCTTTCTTT. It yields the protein CASSLGGGTTEAFF.